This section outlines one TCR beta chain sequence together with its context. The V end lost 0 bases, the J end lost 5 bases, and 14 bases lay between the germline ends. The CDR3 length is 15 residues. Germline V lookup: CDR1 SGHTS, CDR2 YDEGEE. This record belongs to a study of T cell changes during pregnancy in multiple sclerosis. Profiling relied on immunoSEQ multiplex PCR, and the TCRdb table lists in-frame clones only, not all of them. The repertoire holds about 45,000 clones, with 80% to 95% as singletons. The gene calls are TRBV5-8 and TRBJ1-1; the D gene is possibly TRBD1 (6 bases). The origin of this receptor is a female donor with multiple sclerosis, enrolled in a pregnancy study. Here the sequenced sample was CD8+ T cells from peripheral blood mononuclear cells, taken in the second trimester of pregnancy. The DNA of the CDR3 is TGTGCCAGCAGCTTGGAAATGGGGGGGCGGACTGAAGCTTTCTTT. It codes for CASSLEMGGRTEAFF.